A single sample is the source of the 14 T cell receptor beta chains below, sequenced in a study of blood T cells in healthy people across ages. A sample-barcoded 5' primer and a J-beta primer mix were used in a second PCR of about 7 to 11 cycles. Via MiXCR, TCRdb re-called the 5' RACE reads, giving one row per CDR3 protein. The data hold roughly 800,000 distinct CDR3 sequences, with roughly 25% observed a single time. The data were also submitted as part of a second study, on T cells of mothers and their children.

The sample comprised blood. The receptors here all came from a boy aged 5 to 17 in good health.

The V call is TRBV15, the J call TRBJ2-5; 10 nucleotides align to TRBD2. The J call is uncertain, as TRBJ2-1 better fits the DNA end. The CDR3 runs to 15 residues. CDR1 LNHNV and CDR2 YYDKDF come from the germline V gene (reference sequence). The CDR3 loop reads CATSRGLAGSNEQFF. The CDR3 coding sequence is TGTGCCACCAGCAGAGGACTAGCGGGTTCCAATGAGCAGTTCTTC.

The chain joins TRBV20-1 to TRBJ2-3; D ambiguous. Germline CDR1 DFQATT, CDR2 SNEGSKA (reference sequence). The CDR3 totals 11 residues. V gave up 5 bases and J gave up 0 bases, with 3 bases separating them. Here the CDR3 DNA reads TGCAGTGCTGACAGCACAGATACGCAGTATTTT. Amino acids: CSADSTDTQYF.

This clonotype was counted a few times. The rearrangement joins TRBV7-2 to TRBJ2-7; tentatively, D is TRBD2 (6 bases). From germline, CDR1 is SGHTA and CDR2 FQGNSA. The V end was cut by 5 bases, the J end by 1 base, with 12 bases between. The CDR3 sequence is 14 residues long. CDR3 nucleotide sequence: TGTGCCAGCAGCCCGACGGACTATTCCTACGAGCAGTACTTC. Translated: CASSPTDYSYEQYF.

Points on this clonotype: At one of its ends the junction is not consistent with the germline gene, which may arise from a read error. This chain uses TRBV7-3 with TRBJ2-4; 10 bases match TRBD2. The CDR3 spans 17 residues. The V gene's germline CDR1 is SGHTA and CDR2 FQGTGA. The CDR3 sequence is CASSRSSGSGAKNIRYF. DNA for the CDR3: TGTGCCAGCAGCCGTTCTAGCGGGAGCGGAGCCAAAAACATTCGGTACTTC.

DNA of the CDR3: TGTGCCAGCAACAGGGCAGAGAGACAAGAGACCCAGTACTTC. Its protein is CASNRAERQETQYF. The J gene is TRBJ2-5, the V gene TRBV2, with a weak D call TRBD1 (6 bases). Per germline, CDR1 SNHLY and CDR2 FYNNEI. The CDR3 runs 14 residues. V shed 7 bases and J shed 2 bases, with 14 bases lying between them.

This sequence joins TRBV20-1 and TRBJ2-5, with 11 bases lining up with TRBD2. TRBJ2-7 matches the DNA end more closely, so the J call is doubtful. The CDR3 extends over 18 amino acids. Looked up from germline, CDR1 is DFQATT and CDR2 is SNEGSKA (reference sequence). The CDR3 DNA reads TGCAGTGCCCCGGGGTCACTAGCGGGAGTTACCGGCTCCTACGAGCAGTACTTC. It translates to CSAPGSLAGVTGSYEQYF.

The genes are TRBV29-1 and TRBJ2-1; 8 bases agree with TRBD2. Germline V gives CDR1 SQVTM, CDR2 ANQGSEA. This CDR3 is built from 11 residues. V lost 5 bases, J lost 10 bases, and 4 bases stayed unmatched. The CDR3 coding sequence is TGCAGCGTTCGGGGGGGTCAAGAGCAGTTCTTC. Protein sequence: CSVRGGQEQFF.

The genes are TRBV12-3 or TRBV12-4 and TRBJ1-6; D is uncertain. Trimming took off 5 bases at V and 5 bases at J, with 13 bases between the two ends. The CDR3 extends over 15 amino acids. Here the CDR3 reads CASSQRMPNNSPLHF. DNA for the CDR3: TGTGCCAGCAGTCAAAGGATGCCCAATAATTCACCCCTCCACTTT.

This rearrangement joins TRBV29-1 to TRBJ2-5; a weak D match, TRBD2 (6 bases). This CDR3 is 13 amino acids long. Germline assignment: CDR1 SQVTM and CDR2 ANQGSEA. With 0 bases removed from V and 5 bases from J, the gap between germline ends came to 10 bases. CDR3 sequence (DNA): TGCAGCGTTGAAGAGAAAGGAGGGGAGACCCAGTACTTC. Its translation is CSVEEKGGETQYF.

This clonotype was seen a handful of times. The chain uses TRBV7-9 and TRBJ2-5; no clear D gene. In germline, CDR1 is SEHNR, CDR2 FQNEAQ (reference sequence). The CDR3 runs 15 residues. The V end lost 5 bases, the J end lost 3 bases, and 16 bases lay between the germline ends. This CDR3 reads CASSHPQRGKETQYF. The CDR3 nucleotides are TGTGCCAGCAGCCACCCCCAACGAGGAAAAGAGACCCAGTACTTC.

The rearrangement links TRBV28 to TRBJ1-2, with D uncertain. With 7 bases removed from V and 2 bases from J, the gap between germline ends came to 11 bases. The CDR3 extends over 13 amino acids. The germline CDR1 and CDR2 sequences are MDHEN and SYDVKM. The CDR3 sequence: CASTPRGNYGYTF. In DNA, the CDR3 is TGTGCCAGCACCCCCCGAGGGAACTATGGCTACACCTTC.

In this sample, this clonotype turned up a few times. The chain combines TRBV19 with TRBJ2-7, with D perhaps TRBD2 (6 bases). In germline, CDR1 is LNHDA, CDR2 SQIVND (reference sequence). With 2 bases removed from V and 5 bases from J, the gap between germline ends came to 10 bases. CDR3 length equals 13 residues. DNA of the CDR3: TGTGCCAGTAGTATACTAGCGTCGGACGAGCAGTACTTC. As protein: CASSILASDEQYF.

V gene TRBV5-6 combines with J gene TRBJ2-3; D assignment may be TRBD1 or TRBD2 (5 bases each). Trimming removed 6 bases from V and 4 bases from J, with 18 bases in between. CDR3 length: 15 residues. Germline loops: CDR1 SGHDT, CDR2 YYEEEE. This CDR3 is CASTRGPNGADTQYF. CDR3 bases: TGTGCCAGCACCCGGGGACCTAATGGAGCAGATACGCAGTATTTT.

The V gene is TRBV27, the J gene TRBJ2-1; D is perhaps TRBD1 (6 bases). This CDR3 region has 15 residues. Germline CDR1 is MNHEY and CDR2 is SMNVEV (reference sequence). V lost 3 bases and J 6 bases, leaving 15 bases between the germline ends. As DNA, the CDR3 is TGTGCCAGCAGTTTGGAGGACAGCAAGTCCAATGAGCAGTTCTTC. Translating gives CASSLEDSKSNEQFF.